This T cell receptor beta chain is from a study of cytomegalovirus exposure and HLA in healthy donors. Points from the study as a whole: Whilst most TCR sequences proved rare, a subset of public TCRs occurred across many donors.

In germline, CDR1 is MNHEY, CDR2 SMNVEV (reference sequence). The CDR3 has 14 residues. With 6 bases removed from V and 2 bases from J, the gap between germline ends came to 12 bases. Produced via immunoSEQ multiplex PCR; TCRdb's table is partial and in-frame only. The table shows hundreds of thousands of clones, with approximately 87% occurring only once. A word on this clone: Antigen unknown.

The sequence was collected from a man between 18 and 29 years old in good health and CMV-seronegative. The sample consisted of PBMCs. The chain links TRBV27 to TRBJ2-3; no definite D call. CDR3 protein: CASRVTPTTDTQYF. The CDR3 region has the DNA TGTGCCAGCAGGGTGACACCAACCACAGATACGCAGTATTTT.